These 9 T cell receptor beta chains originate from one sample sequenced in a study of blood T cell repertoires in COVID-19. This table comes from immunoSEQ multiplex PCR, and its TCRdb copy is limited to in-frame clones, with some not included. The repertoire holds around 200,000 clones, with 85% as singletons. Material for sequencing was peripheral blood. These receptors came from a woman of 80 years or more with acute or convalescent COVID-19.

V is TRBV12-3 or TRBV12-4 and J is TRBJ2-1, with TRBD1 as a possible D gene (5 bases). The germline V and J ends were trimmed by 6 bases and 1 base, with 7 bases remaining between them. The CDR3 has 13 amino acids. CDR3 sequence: CASSDRSYNEQFF. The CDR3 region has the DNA TGTGCCAGCAGCGACAGATCCTACAATGAGCAGTTCTTC.

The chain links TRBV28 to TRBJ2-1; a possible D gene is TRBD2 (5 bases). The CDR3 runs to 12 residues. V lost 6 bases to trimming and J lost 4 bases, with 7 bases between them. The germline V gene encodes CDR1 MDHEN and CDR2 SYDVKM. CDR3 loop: CASRGLYNEQFF. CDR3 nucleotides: TGTGCCAGCAGAGGACTTTACAATGAGCAGTTCTTC.

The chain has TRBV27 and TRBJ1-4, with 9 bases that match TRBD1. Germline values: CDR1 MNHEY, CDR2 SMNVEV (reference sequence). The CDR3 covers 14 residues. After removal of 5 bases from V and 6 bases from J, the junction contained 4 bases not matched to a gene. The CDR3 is CASSPRDRDEKLFF. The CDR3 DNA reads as TGTGCCAGCAGTCCAAGGGACAGGGATGAAAAACTGTTTTTT.

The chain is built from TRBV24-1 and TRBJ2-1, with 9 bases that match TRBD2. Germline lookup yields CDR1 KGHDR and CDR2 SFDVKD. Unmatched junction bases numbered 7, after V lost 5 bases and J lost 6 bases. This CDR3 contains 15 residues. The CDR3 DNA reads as TGTGCCACCAGTGGGCTAGCGGGACGATTCAATGAGCAGTTCTTC. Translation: CATSGLAGRFNEQFF.

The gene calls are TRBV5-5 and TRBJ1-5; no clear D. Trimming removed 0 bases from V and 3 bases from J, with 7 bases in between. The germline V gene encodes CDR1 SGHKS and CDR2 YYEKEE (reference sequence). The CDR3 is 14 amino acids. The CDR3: CASSLVGANQPQHF. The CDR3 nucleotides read TGTGCCAGCAGCTTGGTAGGAGCCAATCAGCCCCAGCATTTT.

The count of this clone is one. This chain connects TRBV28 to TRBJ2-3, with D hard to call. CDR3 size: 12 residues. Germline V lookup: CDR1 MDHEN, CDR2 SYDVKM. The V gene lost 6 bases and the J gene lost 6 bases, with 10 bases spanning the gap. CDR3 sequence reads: CASSPPMDTQYF. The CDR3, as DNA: TGTGCCAGCAGCCCCCCTATGGATACGCAGTATTTT.

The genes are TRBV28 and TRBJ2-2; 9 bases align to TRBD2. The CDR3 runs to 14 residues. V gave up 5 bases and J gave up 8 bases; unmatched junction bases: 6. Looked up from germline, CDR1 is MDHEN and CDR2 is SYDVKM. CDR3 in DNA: TGTGCCAGCAGTCTAGCGGGATTCGATGGGGAGCTGTTTTTT. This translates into CASSLAGFDGELFF.

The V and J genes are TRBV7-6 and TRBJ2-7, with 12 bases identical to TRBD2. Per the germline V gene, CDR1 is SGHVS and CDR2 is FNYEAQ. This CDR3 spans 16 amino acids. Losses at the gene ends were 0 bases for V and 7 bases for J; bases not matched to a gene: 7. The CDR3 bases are TGTGCCAGCAGCTTAGCGATGACTAGCGGGAGAGGGGAGCAGTACTTC. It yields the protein CASSLAMTSGRGEQYF.

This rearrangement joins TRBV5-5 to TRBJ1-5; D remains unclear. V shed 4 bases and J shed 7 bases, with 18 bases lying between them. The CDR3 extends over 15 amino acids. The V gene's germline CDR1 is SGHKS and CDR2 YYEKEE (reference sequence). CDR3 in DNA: TGTGCCAGCAGCCCGTCCCCCTCGGTTTTCCAGCCCCAGCATTTT. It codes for CASSPSPSVFQPQHF.